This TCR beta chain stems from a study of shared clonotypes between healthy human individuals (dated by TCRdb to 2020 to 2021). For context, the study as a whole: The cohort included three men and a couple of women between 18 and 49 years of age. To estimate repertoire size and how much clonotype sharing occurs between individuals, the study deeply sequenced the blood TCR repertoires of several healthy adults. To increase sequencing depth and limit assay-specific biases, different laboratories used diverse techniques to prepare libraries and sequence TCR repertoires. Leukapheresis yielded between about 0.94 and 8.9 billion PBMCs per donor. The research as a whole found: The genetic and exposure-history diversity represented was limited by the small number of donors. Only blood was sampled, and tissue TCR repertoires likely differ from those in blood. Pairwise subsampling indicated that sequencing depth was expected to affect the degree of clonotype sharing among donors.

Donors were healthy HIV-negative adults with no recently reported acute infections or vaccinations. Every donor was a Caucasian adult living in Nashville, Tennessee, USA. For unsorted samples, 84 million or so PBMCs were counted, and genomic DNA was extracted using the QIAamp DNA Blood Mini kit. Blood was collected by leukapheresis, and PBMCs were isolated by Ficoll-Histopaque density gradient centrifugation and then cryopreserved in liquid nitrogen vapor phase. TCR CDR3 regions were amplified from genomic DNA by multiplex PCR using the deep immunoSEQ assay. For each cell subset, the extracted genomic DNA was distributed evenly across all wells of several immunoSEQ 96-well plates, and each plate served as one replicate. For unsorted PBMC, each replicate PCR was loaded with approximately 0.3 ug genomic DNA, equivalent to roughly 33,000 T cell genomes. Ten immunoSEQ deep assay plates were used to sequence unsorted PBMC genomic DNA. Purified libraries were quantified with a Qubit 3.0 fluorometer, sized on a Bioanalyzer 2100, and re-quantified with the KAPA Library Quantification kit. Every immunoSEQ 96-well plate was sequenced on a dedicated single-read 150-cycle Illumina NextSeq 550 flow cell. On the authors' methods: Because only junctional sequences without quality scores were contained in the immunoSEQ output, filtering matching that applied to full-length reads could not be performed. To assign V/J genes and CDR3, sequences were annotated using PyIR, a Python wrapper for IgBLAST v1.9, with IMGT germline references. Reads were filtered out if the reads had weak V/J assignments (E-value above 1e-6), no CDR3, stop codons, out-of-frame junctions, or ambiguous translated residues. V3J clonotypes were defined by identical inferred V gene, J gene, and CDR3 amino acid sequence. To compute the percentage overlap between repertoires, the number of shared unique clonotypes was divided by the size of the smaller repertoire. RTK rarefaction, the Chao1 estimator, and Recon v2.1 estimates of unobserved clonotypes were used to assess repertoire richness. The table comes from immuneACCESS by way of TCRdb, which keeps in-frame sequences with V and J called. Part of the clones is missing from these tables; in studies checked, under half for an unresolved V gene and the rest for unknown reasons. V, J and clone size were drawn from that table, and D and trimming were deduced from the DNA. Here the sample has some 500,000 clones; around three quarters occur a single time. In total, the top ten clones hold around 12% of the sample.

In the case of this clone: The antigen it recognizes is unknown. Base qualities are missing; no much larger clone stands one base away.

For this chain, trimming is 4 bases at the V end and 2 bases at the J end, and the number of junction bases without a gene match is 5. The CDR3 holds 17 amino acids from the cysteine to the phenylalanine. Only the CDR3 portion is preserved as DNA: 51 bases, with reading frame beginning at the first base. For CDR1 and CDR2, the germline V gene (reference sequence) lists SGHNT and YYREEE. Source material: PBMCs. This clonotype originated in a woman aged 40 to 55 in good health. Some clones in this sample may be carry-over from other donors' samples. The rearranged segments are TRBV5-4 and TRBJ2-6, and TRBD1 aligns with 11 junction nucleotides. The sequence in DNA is TGTGCCAGCAGCGTGGGACAGGGGGGGACTGGGGCCAACGTCCTGACTTTC. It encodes CASSVGQGGTGANVLTF.